This T cell receptor beta chain comes out of a study of blood T cells in healthy people across ages. Combining a sample-barcoded 5' primer with a J-beta primer mix, a second PCR ran for about 6 to 12 cycles. TCRdb passed the 5' RACE reads through MiXCR, listing each CDR3 protein once. The profile shows about 930,000 distinct CDR3 sequences, 29% of them singletons. Per germline, CDR1 DFQATT and CDR2 SNEGSKA (reference sequence). The CDR3 has 14 amino acids. The V and J ends lost 6 bases and 0 bases respectively, with 14 bases between them. Another study also made use of these data, one on T cells of mothers and their children.

The sequenced sample was blood. This chain uses TRBV20-1 with TRBJ1-2; a weak D match, TRBD1 (5 bases). This clonotype was obtained from a woman aged 40 to 55 in good health. Written as DNA, the CDR3 is TGCAGTGCCATGGGTTTGACAGCTAACTATGGCTACACCTTC. Translating it yields CSAMGLTANYGYTF.